This entry describes one T cell receptor beta chain. The antigen is unknown. Sequencing was performed with immunoSEQ multiplex PCR; in TCRdb, only in-frame clones are kept and a portion is missing. This sample has 150,000 or so clones, with approximately 94% found just once. The source of the sample is a study of T cell responses to AZD1222 COVID-19 vaccine. Germline V gene sequence: CDR1 PRHDT, CDR2 FYEKMQ (reference sequence). The CDR3 has 13 amino acids. Trimming took off 2 bases at V and 11 bases at J, with 13 bases between the two ends. Notes on the study in general: Unmutated regions of variants are reportedly targeted by nearly half of spike-specific TCRs. Seropositivity was recorded at baseline in only a handful of AZD1222 recipients.

The receptor was isolated from an adult who received the AZD1222 COVID-19 vaccine. The gene calls are TRBV13 and TRBJ2-1; the D is unclear. The source material was peripheral blood, sampled 28 days after the second AZD1222 dose. The CDR3 region is CASSLYSRRKQFF. CDR3 coding DNA: TGTGCCAGCAGCTTATACTCGCGGCGTAAGCAGTTCTTC.